Included here is one T cell receptor (beta chain) sequence, with context. The antigen remains undetermined. The data were taken from a study of T cell responses to AZD1222 COVID-19 vaccine. Study-wide results and caveats: Dominant CD4 TCR responses targeted spike regions 160-218 and 743-854. Epitopes outside B.1.351 and B.1.1.7 mutated regions reportedly drew nearly half of spike TCRs. It was only a handful of AZD1222 recipients who were seropositive at baseline. Clonal diversity was possibly underestimated; the donors were predominantly white British and more often female.

Only in-frame clones appear in the TCRdb table, and some are missing; sequencing was by immunoSEQ multiplex PCR. The sample records 100,000 or so clones, less than 90% being singletons. With 1 base removed from V and 2 bases from J, the gap between germline ends came to 12 bases. Per the germline V gene, CDR1 is SGHVS and CDR2 is FQNEAQ. The CDR3 contains 15 residues. The chain links TRBV7-8 to TRBJ2-7; D call uncertain. The source is an adult in good health. The source material was peripheral blood, sampled on day 0 of AZD1222 vaccination. The CDR3 region is CASSLGGVVPYEQYF. CDR3 bases: TGTGCCAGCAGCTTAGGTGGGGTAGTTCCCTACGAGCAGTACTTC. Based on the CDR3 plus reference TRBV7-8 and TRBJ2-7, the full variable domain is GAGVSQSPRYKVAKRGQDVALRCDPISGHVSLFWYQQALGQGPEFLTYFQNEAQLDKSGLPSDRFFAERPEGSVSTLKIQRTQQEDSAVYLCASSLGGVVPYEQYFGPGTRLTVT.